These 17 T cell receptor beta chains came from one sample sequenced in a study of response to subunit inactivated influenza vaccine. Each CDR3 protein gets one entry after TCRdb re-called the RT-PCR reads with MiXCR. The sample holds around 200,000 distinct CDR3 sequences, roughly 8.7% seen once. The material sequenced was non-naive T cells sorted from PBMCs, taken on the day of vaccination. The source of these receptors is a man over 45 who received an inactivated influenza vaccine.

This clonotype has a handful of counts. The gene calls are TRBV2 and TRBJ2-1, with 8 bases that match TRBD1. The CDR3 has 15 amino acids. Germline V CDR1 and CDR2: SNHLY, FYNNEI. With V trimmed by 0 bases and J by 4 bases, 2 bases remained unmatched. The CDR3 bases are TGTGCCAGCAGTGAAGCAACAGGGGGTTACAATGAGCAGTTCTTC. Its protein product is CASSEATGGYNEQFF. The whole variable domain, remainder taken from reference TRBV2 and TRBJ2-1, is EPEVTQTPSHQVTQMGQEVILRCVPISNHLYFYWYRQILGQKVEFLVSFYNNEISEKSEIFDDQFSVERPDGSNFTLKIRSTKLEDSAMYFCASSEATGGYNEQFFGPGTRLTVL.

The gene calls are TRBV6-1 and TRBJ2-2; D might be TRBD2 (6 bases). This CDR3 spans 15 amino acids. V was cut by 5 bases and J by 6 bases, with 16 bases left in between. Per germline, CDR1 MNHNS and CDR2 SASEGT. CDR3 in DNA: TGTGCCAGCAGTCAGACTAGTCTAAGCTCCGGGGAGCTGTTTTTT. Protein product: CASSQTSLSSGELFF.

In this sample, this clonotype turned up a few times. The V call is TRBV28, the J call TRBJ2-7, with 9 bases identical to TRBD1. V was pared by 7 bases and J by 3 bases, with 4 bases of the junction left unmatched. The CDR3 spans 13 residues. Looked up from germline, CDR1 is MDHEN and CDR2 is SYDVKM. The CDR3 sequence: CASTSGQGYEQYF. Here the CDR3 DNA reads TGTGCCAGCACCTCGGGACAGGGCTACGAGCAGTACTTC.

This clonotype turned up a few times. This chain uses TRBV6-2 or TRBV6-3 with TRBJ1-1, with TRBD1 matching 11 bases. The CDR3 length is 17 residues. CDR1 is MNHEY, CDR2 SVGEGT, per germline. Unmatched junction bases numbered 10, after V lost 7 bases and J lost 0 bases. CDR3 loop: CASKTDRGPFMNTEAFF. The CDR3, as DNA: TGTGCCAGCAAAACGGACAGGGGGCCCTTCATGAACACTGAAGCTTTCTTT.

Only a few counts were recorded for this clonotype. The rearrangement uses TRBV6-5 and TRBJ2-3, with D tentatively TRBD2 (6 bases). Trimming took off 2 bases at V and 3 bases at J, with 9 bases between the two ends. From germline, CDR1 is MNHEY and CDR2 SVGAGI. The CDR3 runs 14 residues. The CDR3 loop is CASSYRGGTDTQYF. In nucleotides, the CDR3 is TGTGCCAGCAGTTACCGTGGGGGGACAGATACGCAGTATTTT.

This clonotype was counted between two and nine times. V is TRBV7-3 and J is TRBJ2-3, with 8 bases fitting TRBD1. V was pared by 5 bases and J by 5 bases, with 6 bases of the junction left unmatched. The CDR3 is made up of 14 amino acids. Germline CDR1 is SGHTA and CDR2 is FQGTGA. In DNA, the CDR3 is TGTGCCAGCAGCCCGGACAGGGCTGGAGATACGCAGTATTTT. Translation: CASSPDRAGDTQYF. The variable domain in full, with the rest retrieved from reference TRBV7-3 and TRBJ2-3, is GAGVSQTPSNKVTEKGKYVELRCDPISGHTALYWYRQSLGQGPEFLIYFQGTGAADDSGLPNDRFFAVRPEGSVSTLKIQRTERGDSAVYLCASSPDRAGDTQYFGPGTRLTVL.

This clonotype was seen repeatedly, ten times or more. The chain links TRBV28 to TRBJ2-7; 10 positions agree with TRBD2. V gave up 7 bases and J gave up 5 bases; unmatched junction bases: 14. Germline loops: CDR1 MDHEN, CDR2 SYDVKM. The CDR3 is 16 amino acids. In DNA form, the CDR3 reads TGTGCCAGCACTCTAATTAGGGCTAGCGGGAGACACGAGCAGTACTTC. Its protein product is CASTLIRASGRHEQYF.

This chain uses TRBV6-2 or TRBV6-3 with TRBJ2-2; tentatively, D is TRBD1 (6 bases). From germline, CDR1 is MNHEY and CDR2 SVGEGT. The V gene lost 8 bases and the J gene lost 7 bases, with 11 bases spanning the gap. This CDR3 is 12 amino acids long. The CDR3 DNA reads as TGTGCCAGCCACAGGGTTCACGGGGAGCTGTTTTTT. Amino acid sequence: CASHRVHGELFF.

This clonotype was seen a handful of times. The chain recombines TRBV28 with TRBJ2-1; D gene ambiguous. The CDR3 has 12 residues. Germline V gene lookup returns CDR1 MDHEN and CDR2 SYDVKM. V was clipped by 5 bases and J by 8 bases, with 10 bases between them. The CDR3 nucleotides are TGTGCCAGCAGTCCTCCTCTCTATGAGCAGTTCTTC. Protein: CASSPPLYEQFF.

Only a few counts were recorded for this clonotype. The V call is TRBV20-1, the J call TRBJ1-3; 10 nucleotides agree with TRBD1. There are 15 residues in the CDR3. Per germline, CDR1 DFQATT and CDR2 SNEGSKA (reference sequence). The V and J ends lost 4 bases and 8 bases, in that order; junction bases with no gene match: 11. The CDR3: CSATPPGQGTDTIYF. CDR3 in DNA: TGCAGTGCTACACCCCCGGGACAGGGGACTGACACCATATATTTT.

Many counts were recorded for this clonotype. The V and J genes are TRBV30 and TRBJ1-2; 8 nucleotides agree with TRBD1. The V gene end was trimmed by 4 bases and the J gene end by 6 bases; junction bases not matched to a gene: 13. Germline V CDR1 and CDR2: GTSNPN, SVGIG (reference sequence). This CDR3 contains 15 residues. CDR3 sequence (DNA): TGTGCCTGGAATCTAGGGGCAGGGGGCGTCCATGGCTACACCTTC. It translates to CAWNLGAGGVHGYTF.

V gene TRBV6-4 combines with J gene TRBJ2-3, with 16 bases that match TRBD2. The V gene end was trimmed by 2 bases and the J gene end by 4 bases; junction bases not matched to a gene: 12. This CDR3 region has 20 residues. Germline V CDR1 and CDR2: MRHNA, SNTAGT. CDR3: CASSDPPPGTSGRAPDTQYF. The CDR3 nucleotides are TGTGCCAGCAGTGACCCCCCGCCCGGGACTAGCGGGAGGGCCCCAGATACGCAGTATTTT.

This clonotype has more than one count but fewer than ten. The chain recombines TRBV6-1 with TRBJ2-7, with 10 nucleotides matching TRBD1. Per germline, CDR1 MNHNS and CDR2 SASEGT. This CDR3 is 14 amino acids long. The junction had 2 bases not matched to a gene; V was cut back by 4 bases and J by 2 bases. The chain's CDR3 is CASSVGTGAYEQYF. The DNA of the CDR3 is TGTGCCAGCAGTGTGGGGACAGGGGCCTACGAGCAGTACTTC.

The rearrangement links TRBV11-2 to TRBJ1-4; the D gene is possibly TRBD1 (5 bases). The CDR3 consists of 14 residues. V lost 6 bases and J 6 bases, leaving 14 bases between the germline ends. Germline CDR1 and CDR2: SGHAT and FQNNGV. In DNA, the CDR3 is TGTGCCAGCAGTCCTCGCGGGACGTATGAAAAACTGTTTTTT. This codes for CASSPRGTYEKLFF.

Only a few counts were recorded for this clonotype. The chain recombines TRBV6-5 with TRBJ1-1; TRBD1 might be the D (5 bases). The CDR3 runs to 13 residues. Germline V gene sequence: CDR1 MNHEY, CDR2 SVGAGI. V gave up 2 bases and J gave up 8 bases, with 12 bases separating them. In DNA, the CDR3 is TGTGCCAGCAGTTACCAGTCCTGGGGGGAAGCTTTCTTT. This translates into CASSYQSWGEAFF.

A word on this clonotype: One end of the junction fails to match germline, which may point to a read error. The V gene is TRBV24-1, the J gene TRBJ2-5; 7 bases match TRBD1. The CDR3 has 15 residues. CDR1 is KGHDR, CDR2 SFDVKD, per germline. CDR3 region: CSTSETQGYQETQYF. The CDR3 DNA reads as TGTTCCACCAGTGAAACACAGGGGTACCAAGAGACCCAGTACTTC.

The V gene is TRBV10-1, the J gene TRBJ1-1; no clear D gene. Germline V gene sequence: CDR1 WNHNN, CDR2 SYGVQD (reference sequence). This CDR3 is built from 8 residues. The ends were cut back, 6 bases at V and 9 bases at J, with 2 bases in the middle. The CDR3 bases are TGCGCCAGCAGCAAAGCTTTCTTT. Its translation: CASSKAFF.